This T cell receptor beta chain was captured by sequencing in a study of PD-L1 blockade in urothelial cancer. The overall study: Intravenous atezolizumab, 1,200 mg every 3 weeks, was begun by patients around 2014.

The assay was immunoSEQ multiplex PCR, and TCRdb's table has in-frame clones only and misses some. The table includes some 100,000 clones, roughly 90% detected once. Trimming took 3 bases from V and 4 from J; bases not matched to a gene: 16. The CDR3 totals 18 residues. In germline, CDR1 is LNHNV, CDR2 YYDKDF (reference sequence). Time point defined: pretreatment peripheral blood. Peripheral blood mononuclear cells were collected from every patient before and during treatment, yielding between 1 and 8 samples per patient. The V and J genes are TRBV15 and TRBJ2-5, with 8 bases lining up with TRBD2. This TCR derives from a woman of 80 years or more with urothelial cancer. The sequencing used PBMCs, collected around atezolizumab (anti-PD-L1) treatment. CDR3 nucleotides: TGTGCCACCAGCAGGGATTCCGTCAGCGGGAGAATGGTAGAGACCCAGTACTTC. Protein product: CATSRDSVSGRMVETQYF.